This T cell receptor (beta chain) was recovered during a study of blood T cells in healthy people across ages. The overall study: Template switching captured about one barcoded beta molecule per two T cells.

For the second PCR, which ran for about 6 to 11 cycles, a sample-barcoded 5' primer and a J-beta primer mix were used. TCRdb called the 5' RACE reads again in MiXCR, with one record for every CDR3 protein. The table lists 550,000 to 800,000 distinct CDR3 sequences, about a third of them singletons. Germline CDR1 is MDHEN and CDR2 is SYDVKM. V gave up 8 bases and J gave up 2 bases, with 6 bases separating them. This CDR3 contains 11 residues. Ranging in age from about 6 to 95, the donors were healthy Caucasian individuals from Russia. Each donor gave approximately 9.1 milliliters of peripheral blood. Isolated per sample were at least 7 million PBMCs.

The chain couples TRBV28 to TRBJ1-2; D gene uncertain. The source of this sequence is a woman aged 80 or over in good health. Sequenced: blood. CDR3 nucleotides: TGTGCCAGCGGCCTGAACTATGGCTACACCTTC. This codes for CASGLNYGYTF.